This T cell receptor beta chain comes out of a study of T cells in localized non-small cell lung cancer. With regard to this clone: As yet, its antigen is unknown.

Study-level points and caveats: Across samples, adjacent lung featured a median approximately 60 of the top 100 tumor clones. Peak T cell clonality was found in uninvolved adjacent lung, exceeding tumor.

Sequencing used immunoSEQ multiplex PCR; TCRdb keeps in-frame clones, though not all of them. The table has some 40,000 clones, about 92% seen once; the top ten hold around 6.9%. The CDR3 contains 14 residues. The V gene's germline CDR1 is SGHAT and CDR2 FQNNGV. The V segment lost 4 bases and the J segment 7 bases; nucleotides outside the gene matches: 7. The clonotype comes from a female donor older than 55 with stage I lung adenocarcinoma. Specimen: peripheral blood, collected before any cancer treatment. V gene TRBV11-2 combines with J gene TRBJ2-5; 9 nucleotides match TRBD1. CDR3 loop: CASSSQGALGTQYF. The CDR3 DNA follows: TGTGCCAGCAGCTCACAGGGGGCGTTGGGGACCCAGTACTTC.